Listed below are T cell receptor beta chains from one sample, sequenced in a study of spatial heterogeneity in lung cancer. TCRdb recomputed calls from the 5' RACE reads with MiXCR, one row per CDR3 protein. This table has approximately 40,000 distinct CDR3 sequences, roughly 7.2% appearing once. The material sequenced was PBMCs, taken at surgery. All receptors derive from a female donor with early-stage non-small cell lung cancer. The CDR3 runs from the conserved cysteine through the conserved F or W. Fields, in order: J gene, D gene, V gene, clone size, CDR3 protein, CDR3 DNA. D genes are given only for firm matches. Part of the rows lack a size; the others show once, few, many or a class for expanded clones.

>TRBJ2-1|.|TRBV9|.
CASSRRVSDNEQFF
TGTGCCAGCAGCCGGCGGGTGTCAGACAATGAGCAGTTCTTC
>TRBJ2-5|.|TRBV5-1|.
CASSQALETQYF
TGCGCCAGCAGCCAAGCCTTGGAGACCCAGTACTTC
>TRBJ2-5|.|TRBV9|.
CASSVVSSYGETQYF
TGTGCCAGCAGCGTAGTGTCCTCCTACGGGGAGACCCAGTACTTC
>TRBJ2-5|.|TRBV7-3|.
CASSLSQRETQYF
TGTGCCAGCAGCTTAAGTCAGCGAGAGACCCAGTACTTC
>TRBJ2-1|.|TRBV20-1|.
CSATTSFTYNEQFF
TGCAGTGCAACGACTAGTTTCACCTACAATGAGCAGTTCTTC
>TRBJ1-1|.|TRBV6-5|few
CASSSPGGSTEAFF
TGTGCCAGCAGCTCCCCCGGAGGGAGCACTGAAGCTTTCTTT
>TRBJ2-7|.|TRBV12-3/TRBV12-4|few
CASSIGTSYEQYF
TGTGCCAGCAGCATCGGGACTTCCTACGAGCAGTACTTC
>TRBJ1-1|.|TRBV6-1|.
CASRWGMMNTEAFF
TGTGCCAGCCGGTGGGGAATGATGAACACTGAAGCTTTCTTT
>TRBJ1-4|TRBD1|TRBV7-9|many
CASSPGQGNEKLFF
TGTGCCAGCAGCCCCGGACAGGGGAACGAAAAACTGTTTTTT
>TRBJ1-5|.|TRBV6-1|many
CASSKSVQGRNQPQHF
TGTGCCAGCAGCAAGTCTGTCCAGGGACGCAATCAGCCCCAGCATTTT
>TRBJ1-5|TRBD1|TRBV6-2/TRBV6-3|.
CASGRDRFFGSGDQPQHF
TGTGCCAGCGGGAGGGACAGGTTCTTCGGCAGTGGAGATCAGCCCCAGCATTTT
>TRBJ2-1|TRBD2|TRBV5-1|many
CASSFAGGRDEQFF
TGCGCCAGCAGCTTTGCGGGAGGGAGGGATGAGCAGTTCTTC
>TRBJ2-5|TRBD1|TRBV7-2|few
CASSQPGQGIRETQYF
TGTGCCAGCAGCCAACCAGGACAGGGAATACGAGAGACCCAGTACTTC